The source of this T cell receptor beta chain is a study of cytomegalovirus exposure and HLA in healthy donors. Whole-study results and caveats: Cytomegalovirus association was listed for 164 TCR beta chains.

PCR involved 60 Vbeta and 13 Jbeta primers. The data were produced by immunoSEQ multiplex PCR, yet TCRdb's version contains in-frame clones alone and is incomplete. Altogether fewer than 200,000 clones are present, 75% to 90% being singletons, with the ten largest covering about 2.5%. Every donor was a healthy person donating bone marrow. About this clone: Its target is not known.

Sequencing was carried out using PBMCs. The source of this sequence is a male donor in good health and CMV-seronegative.

The CDR3 DNA sequence: TGTGCCAGCAGACCCCGGGGAGGAGATACGCAGTATTTT. Protein: CASRPRGGDTQYF. This chain uses TRBV14 with TRBJ2-3, with a tentative D call TRBD2 (6 bases). Germline V gives CDR1 SGHDN, CDR2 FVKESK. The CDR3 runs to 13 residues. V gave up 6 bases and J gave up 5 bases, with 12 bases separating them.